This T cell receptor beta chain was captured in a study of blood T cells in healthy people across ages. Whole-study context: About one barcoded beta molecule was captured per two T cells (by template switching).

CDR1 and CDR2 from the germline V gene are SGHAT and FQNNGV. The CDR3 length is 16 residues. The V segment lost 2 bases and the J segment 4 bases; nucleotides outside the gene matches: 8. A J-beta primer mix and a sample-barcoded 5' primer were used in a second PCR of about 7 to 12 cycles. TCRdb reprocessed the 5' RACE reads via MiXCR and lists one record per CDR3 protein. Here the sample spans some 850,000 distinct CDR3 sequences, roughly 24% being singletons. Many counts were recorded for this clonotype. Each sample provided at least 6 micrograms of extracted total RNA. These data also featured in a second study, about T cells of mothers and their children. That report notes: Both sample barcodes and 2-4 random nucleotides came from the M1S primer of the second PCR.

This chain joins TRBV11-2 and TRBJ2-7; 10 positions match TRBD1. This clonotype was sampled from a boy younger than 18 in good health. The sequenced sample consisted of blood. This CDR3 reads CASSLPPDRGLYEQYF. The CDR3 nucleotides read TGTGCCAGCAGCTTACCCCCAGACAGGGGGCTATACGAGCAGTACTTC.